These 18 T cell receptor beta chains originate from one sample sequenced in a study of shared clonotypes between healthy human individuals. Naive CD8 isolation took CD45RO-negative cells positively selected for CCR7 and excluded terminally differentiated effector memory CD45RA+ cells. Method: immunoSEQ multiplex PCR; TCRdb's copy keeps in-frame clones and lacks some. This sample has approximately 2,200,000 clones, with approximately 94% found just once. The material sequenced was naive CD8+ T cells from PBMCs. These receptors originate from a man between 18 and 35 years old in good health. Some clones in this sample may be carry-over from other donors' samples.

The rearrangement links TRBV28 to TRBJ1-2; 8 positions match TRBD1. Looked up from germline, CDR1 is MDHEN and CDR2 is SYDVKM. V trimming: 5 bases; J trimming: 4 bases; junction bases outside the gene matches: 6. The CDR3 sequence is 14 residues long. CDR3 DNA: TGTGCCAGCAGTGAATACAGGGGGATCTATGGCTACACCTTC. It codes for CASSEYRGIYGYTF.

The chain is built from TRBV15 and TRBJ1-5, with 10 bases that match TRBD1. Trimming at V came to 5 bases and at J to 7 bases, leaving 8 bases not matched to a gene. The germline gives CDR1 LNHNV, CDR2 YYDKDF (reference sequence). This CDR3 has 15 amino acids. In DNA, the CDR3 is TGTGCCACCAGCGTGGGGACAGGGGCCGACCAGCCCCAGCATTTT. It translates to CATSVGTGADQPQHF.

The genes are TRBV25-1 and TRBJ2-2; the D is unclear. Trimming stripped 5 bases from V and 5 bases from J, with 3 bases between. Germline V CDR1 and CDR2: MGHDK, SYGVNS. This CDR3 has 11 amino acids. The CDR3 sequence: CASSYTGELFF. The CDR3 DNA reads TGTGCCAGCAGTTATACCGGGGAGCTGTTTTTT.

The CDR3 DNA sequence: TGTGCCAGCAGCGCCAGGGATAGTCGCACAGATACGCAGTATTTT. It is translated as CASSARDSRTDTQYF. This sequence joins TRBV9 and TRBJ2-3, with D tentatively TRBD1 (5 bases). V was shortened by 3 bases and J by 1 base, with 12 bases between the two germline ends. The CDR3 has 15 residues. Germline loops: CDR1 SGDLS, CDR2 YYNGEE.

The chain has TRBV27 and TRBJ2-3; maybe TRBD2 (6 bases). This CDR3 spans 14 amino acids. CDR1 and CDR2 (germline): MNHEY, SMNVEV (reference sequence). V was pared by 3 bases and J by 5 bases, with 12 bases between. The CDR3: CASSFWGEQDTQYF. The CDR3 nucleotides are TGTGCCAGCAGTTTTTGGGGGGAGCAAGATACGCAGTATTTT.

V and J are TRBV4-1 and TRBJ2-2; D could derive from TRBD1 or TRBD2 (5 bases each). The CDR3 runs 14 residues. Trimming shortened V by 7 bases and J by 2 bases, and 11 bases separated the two germline ends. Looked up from germline, CDR1 is MGHRA and CDR2 is YSYEKL. The CDR3 protein is CASNRGLNTGELFF. CDR3 nucleotide sequence: TGCGCCAGCAACCGGGGCTTAAACACCGGGGAGCTGTTTTTT.

Of note for this clone: This same CDR3 is encoded by further DNA sequences in the sample. The V and J genes are TRBV29-1 and TRBJ1-1; D gene uncertain. The germline V gene has CDR1 SQVTM and CDR2 ANQGSEA. There are 11 residues in the CDR3. Trimming took 4 bases from V and 2 from J, leaving 5 bases between them. CDR3 DNA: TGCAGCGTTGGCGTAAACACTGAAGCTTTCTTT. It yields the protein CSVGVNTEAFF.

V is TRBV7-3 and J is TRBJ1-4, with a tentative D call TRBD1 (6 bases). V lost 7 bases and J lost 8, with 20 bases in between. The germline V gene encodes CDR1 SGHTA and CDR2 FQGTGA. The CDR3 runs to 15 residues. CDR3 protein: CASILLTGGHEKLFF. The CDR3 nucleotides are TGTGCCAGCATCCTCCTGACAGGCGGCCACGAAAAACTGTTTTTT.

The rearrangement links TRBV7-9 to TRBJ1-2, with D hard to call. Germline CDR1 is SEHNR and CDR2 is FQNEAQ (reference sequence). This CDR3 region has 13 residues. V was cut by 5 bases and J by 3 bases, with 10 bases left in between. The CDR3 loop reads CASSPGMDYGYTF. CDR3 in DNA: TGTGCCAGCAGCCCCGGGATGGACTATGGCTACACCTTC. Together with reference TRBV7-9 and TRBJ1-2, the CDR3 gives the full variable domain: DTGVSQNPRHKITKRGQNVTFRCDPISEHNRLYWYRQTLGQGPEFLTYFQNEAQLEKSRLLSDRFSAERPKGSFSTLEIQRTEQGDSAMYLCASSPGMDYGYTFGSGTRLTVV.

The chain carries TRBV11-2 and TRBJ2-7; D perhaps matches TRBD1 (6 bases). Trimming stripped 3 bases from V and 6 bases from J, with 12 bases between. Germline-derived CDR1 and CDR2 are SGHAT and FQNNGV. CDR3 length equals 13 residues. The CDR3 sequence: CASSFFAGAEQYF. DNA for the CDR3: TGTGCCAGCAGCTTTTTTGCAGGGGCCGAGCAGTACTTC.

The CDR3 nucleotides read TGTGCCAGCAGTTTCGGCCGATACTCTGGGGCCAACGTCCTGACTTTC. Its protein is CASSFGRYSGANVLTF. The J gene is TRBJ2-6, the V gene TRBV27, with D unclear. Germline V gene sequence: CDR1 MNHEY, CDR2 SMNVEV (reference sequence). The CDR3 is made up of 16 amino acids. The V end lost 3 bases, the J end lost 0 bases, and 9 bases lay between the germline ends.

The CDR3 loop reads CAWAGLAGLYEQFF. In nucleotides, the CDR3 is TGTGCCTGGGCTGGACTAGCGGGATTGTATGAGCAGTTCTTC. This chain joins TRBV30 and TRBJ2-1, with 12 nucleotides matching TRBD2. Per the germline V gene, CDR1 is GTSNPN and CDR2 is SVGIG (reference sequence). V lost 5 bases to trimming and J lost 8 bases; unmatched junction nucleotides: 7. CDR3 length equals 14 residues.

V is TRBV10-3 and J is TRBJ2-7, with 12 bases fitting TRBD2. This CDR3 is 16 amino acids long. The germline V gene encodes CDR1 ENHRY and CDR2 SYGVKD. With 4 bases clipped from V and 5 bases from J, the junction kept 9 bases outside the gene matches. The CDR3 DNA reads as TGTGCCATCAGTGGGGGAGCTAGCGGGAGGGACCACGAGCAGTACTTC. It translates to CAISGGASGRDHEQYF.

V is TRBV11-2 and J is TRBJ2-5, with D perhaps being TRBD1 or TRBD2 (5 bases each). V shed 5 bases and J shed 4 bases, with 8 bases lying between them. Germline CDR1 reads SGHAT; CDR2 reads FQNNGV. The CDR3 length is 12 residues. This chain's CDR3 is CASSRGGETQYF. The CDR3 DNA sequence: TGTGCCAGCAGCCGTGGGGGAGAGACCCAGTACTTC. The full variable domain, in which reference TRBV11-2 and TRBJ2-5 provide the parts outside the CDR3, is EAGVAQSPRYKIIEKRQSVAFWCNPISGHATLYWYQQILGQGPKLLIQFQNNGVVDDSQLPKDRFSAERLKGVDSTLKIQPAKLEDSAVYLCASSRGGETQYFGPGTRLLVL.

The gene calls are TRBV6-5 and TRBJ2-3; the D gene is possibly TRBD1 (6 bases). V was trimmed by 5 bases and J by 9 bases, leaving 18 bases between them. The germline gives CDR1 MNHEY, CDR2 SVGAGI. This CDR3 region has 14 residues. The CDR3 sequence is CASSEDRSWDTQYF. The DNA of the CDR3 is TGTGCCAGCAGTGAAGACAGGAGCTGGGACACGCAGTATTTT.

As for this clone: The same CDR3 can be traced to other DNA sequences in this sample. The rearrangement uses TRBV27 and TRBJ2-2; TRBD2 aligns across 7 bases. CDR3 length: 13 amino acids. V lost 7 bases and J lost 5; bases outside the gene matches: 4. Germline V CDR1 and CDR2: MNHEY, SMNVEV (reference sequence). The CDR3 region is CASTPGGTGELFF. CDR3 DNA sequence: TGTGCCAGCACCCCCGGGGGGACCGGGGAGCTGTTTTTT.

This chain uses TRBV27 with TRBJ2-7, with D perhaps being TRBD1 or TRBD2 (5 bases each). Trimming took off 6 bases at V and 6 bases at J, with 12 bases between the two ends. The CDR3 has 12 amino acids. Germline V lookup: CDR1 MNHEY, CDR2 SMNVEV (reference sequence). The CDR3 bases are TGTGCCAGCAGACCCCCTGGGGGCGAGCAGTACTTC. This translates into CASRPPGGEQYF.

V usage is TRBV25-1 and J usage is TRBJ2-1; D ambiguous. The CDR3 length is 13 residues. Trimming pared 3 bases from V and 10 bases from J, leaving 13 bases between. CDR1 is MGHDK and CDR2 is SYGVNS in the germline V gene. CDR3 sequence (DNA): TGTGCCAGCAGTGAGTCCGGGCAGCCCGAGCAGTTCTTC. Its protein product is CASSESGQPEQFF.